This is a list of T cell receptor beta chains from one sample in a study of T cell responses to AZD1222 COVID-19 vaccine. Assay: immunoSEQ multiplex PCR; the TCRdb copy retains only in-frame clones and omits some. This sample has 40,000 to 60,000 clones, with roughly 90% found just once. Here the sequenced sample was peripheral blood, taken 28 days after the second AZD1222 dose. Receptors originate from an adult who received the AZD1222 COVID-19 vaccine. Both conserved end residues are part of each CDR3. Each record gives: clone size, V gene, D gene, J gene, CDR3 DNA, CDR3 protein. A D gene is named only where the DNA matches it firmly. Clone sizes are given selectively: once, few, many, or a class where the clone is expanded.

clone size: -
V gene: TRBV5-1
D gene: TRBD2
J gene: TRBJ2-5
CDR3 DNA: TGCGCCAGCAGCTTTGGCGGGGGGGGAGGCGAGACCCAGTACTTC
CDR3 protein: CASSFGGGGGETQYF

clone size: -
V gene: TRBV6-5
D gene: -
J gene: TRBJ1-2
CDR3 DNA: TGTGCCAGCAGTTACTCGTGGACGGGCTATGGCTACACCTTC
CDR3 protein: CASSYSWTGYGYTF

clone size: -
V gene: TRBV4-1
D gene: -
J gene: TRBJ2-2
CDR3 DNA: TGCGCCAGCAGCCAAGACCCCGTGGGTAACGGGGAGCTGTTTTTT
CDR3 protein: CASSQDPVGNGELFF

clone size: -
V gene: TRBV27
D gene: TRBD1
J gene: TRBJ2-3
CDR3 DNA: TGTGCCAGCAGTCCCAGGGGGTGGACCACAGATACGCAGTATTTT
CDR3 protein: CASSPRGWTTDTQYF

clone size: -
V gene: TRBV19
D gene: TRBD1
J gene: TRBJ1-4
CDR3 DNA: TGTGCCAGTAGAAGACAGGGAAGGGTCGATGAAAAACTGTTTTTT
CDR3 protein: CASRRQGRVDEKLFF

clone size: -
V gene: TRBV7-9
D gene: -
J gene: TRBJ2-1
CDR3 DNA: TGTGCCAGCACCCCCCGCCCCTACAATGAGCAGTTCTTC
CDR3 protein: CASTPRPYNEQFF

clone size: -
V gene: TRBV5-5
D gene: TRBD2
J gene: TRBJ2-6
CDR3 DNA: TGTGCCAGCAGCCTTAGGGAGGGCTCTGGGGCCAACGTCCTGACTTTC
CDR3 protein: CASSLREGSGANVLTF

clone size: few
V gene: TRBV28
D gene: -
J gene: TRBJ1-5
CDR3 DNA: TGTGCCAGCAGTTTATTGGCAGGTCCCGGGCCCCAGCATTTT
CDR3 protein: CASSLLAGPGPQHF

clone size: -
V gene: TRBV15
D gene: TRBD2
J gene: TRBJ2-3
CDR3 DNA: TGTGCCACCAGCATGGGACTAGCGGGAGGGCCAGGGAGCACAGATACGCAGTATTTT
CDR3 protein: CATSMGLAGGPGSTDTQYF

clone size: -
V gene: TRBV4-1
D gene: -
J gene: TRBJ1-1
CDR3 DNA: TGCGCCAGCAGCCAGCCGGTGGCACTGAACACTGAAGCTTTCTTT
CDR3 protein: CASSQPVALNTEAFF

clone size: -
V gene: TRBV5-1
D gene: -
J gene: TRBJ1-2
CDR3 DNA: TGCGCCAGCAGCTTGGAGACACCTAACTATGGCTACACCTTC
CDR3 protein: CASSLETPNYGYTF

clone size: -
V gene: TRBV28
D gene: TRBD1
J gene: TRBJ2-2
CDR3 DNA: TGTGCCAGCAGAAGAGACAGGGGGCTGAACACCGGGGAGCTGTTTTTT
CDR3 protein: CASRRDRGLNTGELFF

clone size: few
V gene: TRBV6-1
D gene: -
J gene: TRBJ1-2
CDR3 DNA: TGTGCCAGCAGTGAAGGGACAGCCCCCCGGGGCTACACCTTC
CDR3 protein: CASSEGTAPRGYTF

clone size: once
V gene: TRBV7-2
D gene: TRBD2
J gene: TRBJ2-3
CDR3 DNA: TGTGCCAGCAGCCCCTTGAGCGGGAGGGTCGAAGATACGCAGTATTTT
CDR3 protein: CASSPLSGRVEDTQYF

clone size: -
V gene: TRBV24-1
D gene: -
J gene: TRBJ2-3
CDR3 DNA: TGTGCCACCGTATTTTGGACAGATACGCAGTATTTT
CDR3 protein: CATVFWTDTQYF

clone size: -
V gene: TRBV19
D gene: -
J gene: TRBJ2-3
CDR3 DNA: TGTGCCAGTAGCACCGGGACCACTAGCACAGATACGCAGTATTTT
CDR3 protein: CASSTGTTSTDTQYF

clone size: -
V gene: TRBV11-1
D gene: TRBD1
J gene: TRBJ2-7
CDR3 DNA: TGTGCCAGCAGCCACCCGGGACAGGCATCCTACGAGCAGTACTTC
CDR3 protein: CASSHPGQASYEQYF

clone size: -
V gene: TRBV11-2
D gene: -
J gene: TRBJ1-5
CDR3 DNA: TGTGCCAGCAGCTTGAATAGCAATCAGCCCCAGCATTTT
CDR3 protein: CASSLNSNQPQHF

clone size: -
V gene: TRBV11-3
D gene: -
J gene: TRBJ2-1
CDR3 DNA: TGTGCCAGCAGCCGCGGTGGGGAGGACAATGAGCAGTTCTTC
CDR3 protein: CASSRGGEDNEQFF

clone size: -
V gene: TRBV7-8
D gene: -
J gene: TRBJ2-6
CDR3 DNA: TGTGCCAGCCACCGGGACCGAAGTCTGTCTGGGGCCAACGTCCTGACTTTC
CDR3 protein: CASHRDRSLSGANVLTF

clone size: -
V gene: TRBV19
D gene: TRBD1
J gene: TRBJ1-4
CDR3 DNA: TGTGCCAGTCGGGGACAGGGGGATGAAAAACTGTTTTTT
CDR3 protein: CASRGQGDEKLFF

clone size: -
V gene: TRBV7-3
D gene: TRBD2
J gene: TRBJ2-1
CDR3 DNA: TGTGCCAGCAGCTTAGGGACTAGCGGGAGTGGGTCCTACAATGAGCAGTTCTTC
CDR3 protein: CASSLGTSGSGSYNEQFF

clone size: -
V gene: TRBV4-1
D gene: TRBD1
J gene: TRBJ1-6
CDR3 DNA: TGCGCCAGCAGCCAAGATGCAGGGACAGGGTCGAATTCACCCCTCCACTTT
CDR3 protein: CASSQDAGTGSNSPLHF

clone size: -
V gene: TRBV5-1
D gene: TRBD1
J gene: TRBJ1-3
CDR3 DNA: TGCGCCAGCAGCTTGCAGGGGGCAAAAGGGGACACCATATATTTT
CDR3 protein: CASSLQGAKGDTIYF

clone size: -
V gene: TRBV18
D gene: -
J gene: TRBJ1-4
CDR3 DNA: TGTGCCAGCTCACCACCGAGCGAGACCGCTAATGAAAAACTGTTTTTT
CDR3 protein: CASSPPSETANEKLFF

clone size: -
V gene: TRBV25-1
D gene: -
J gene: TRBJ1-4
CDR3 DNA: TGTGCCAGCAGCGACTCCAGGGGAGGTGAAAAACTGTTTTTT
CDR3 protein: CASSDSRGGEKLFF

clone size: -
V gene: TRBV30
D gene: -
J gene: TRBJ2-5
CDR3 DNA: TGTGCCTGGAGCAACCTTCGGAAGACCCAGTACTTC
CDR3 protein: CAWSNLRKTQYF

clone size: -
V gene: TRBV10-1
D gene: -
J gene: TRBJ2-1
CDR3 DNA: TGCGCCAAACCGGACGGTGAGCAGTTCTTC
CDR3 protein: CAKPDGEQFF

clone size: -
V gene: TRBV7-2
D gene: TRBD2
J gene: TRBJ2-2
CDR3 DNA: TGTGCCAGCAGCTTAGACGCCCTAGCGGGAGACGCCGGGGAGCTGTTTTTT
CDR3 protein: CASSLDALAGDAGELFF

clone size: few
V gene: TRBV18
D gene: -
J gene: TRBJ1-2
CDR3 DNA: TGTGCCAGCTCACCATCAGCCGGAGATGGCTACACCTTC
CDR3 protein: CASSPSAGDGYTF

clone size: -
V gene: TRBV6-5
D gene: -
J gene: TRBJ2-3
CDR3 DNA: TGTGCCAGCAAAAGGGGAGTTTCAGATACGCAGTATTTT
CDR3 protein: CASKRGVSDTQYF

clone size: -
V gene: TRBV2
D gene: -
J gene: TRBJ2-7
CDR3 DNA: TGTGCCAGCAGTGAAGTCCGGGACTCCTACGAGCAGTACTTC
CDR3 protein: CASSEVRDSYEQYF

clone size: -
V gene: TRBV9
D gene: -
J gene: TRBJ2-2
CDR3 DNA: TGTGCCAGCAGCGTAGAGGGGCTTGGCGGGGAGCTGTTTTTT
CDR3 protein: CASSVEGLGGELFF

clone size: -
V gene: TRBV30
D gene: TRBD2
J gene: TRBJ2-1
CDR3 DNA: TGTGCCTGGGCTCTAGCGGGAGGCGGGAATGAGCAGTTCTTC
CDR3 protein: CAWALAGGGNEQFF

clone size: -
V gene: TRBV10-3
D gene: -
J gene: TRBJ1-1
CDR3 DNA: TGTGCCATCAGTGAGTCGGGACCAAACACTGAAGCTTTCTTT
CDR3 protein: CAISESGPNTEAFF

clone size: -
V gene: TRBV5-6
D gene: -
J gene: TRBJ2-2
CDR3 DNA: TGTGCCAGCAGGACCGGTCCGAACACCGGGGAGCTGTTTTTT
CDR3 protein: CASRTGPNTGELFF

clone size: few
V gene: TRBV7-9
D gene: -
J gene: TRBJ2-2
CDR3 DNA: TGTGCCAGCAGCCTGGGGACTGGCTGGGGCGGGGAGCTGTTTTTT
CDR3 protein: CASSLGTGWGGELFF

clone size: -
V gene: TRBV9
D gene: -
J gene: TRBJ2-5
CDR3 DNA: TGTGCCAGCAGCGCAGCCCCAGTGGTCCAAGAGACCCAGTACTTC
CDR3 protein: CASSAAPVVQETQYF

clone size: once
V gene: TRBV28
D gene: -
J gene: TRBJ1-4
CDR3 DNA: TGTGCCAGCAGGGGGGGCTTGGATGGGGAAAAACTGTTTTTT
CDR3 protein: CASRGGLDGEKLFF

clone size: -
V gene: TRBV5-1
D gene: TRBD2
J gene: TRBJ2-5
CDR3 DNA: TGCGCCAGCAGCTTACCTCTAGCGGGAGGGATGGAGACCCAGTACTTC
CDR3 protein: CASSLPLAGGMETQYF

clone size: few
V gene: TRBV28
D gene: TRBD1
J gene: TRBJ2-1
CDR3 DNA: TGTGCCATCTGGGACAGGGGCAATGAGCAGTTCTTC
CDR3 protein: CAIWDRGNEQFF

clone size: once
V gene: TRBV18
D gene: -
J gene: TRBJ1-1
CDR3 DNA: TGTGCCAGCTCACCGCAGACGGCGGCTGAAGCTTTCTTT
CDR3 protein: CASSPQTAAEAFF

clone size: -
V gene: TRBV28
D gene: TRBD1
J gene: TRBJ1-5
CDR3 DNA: TGTGCCAGCAGTAAGATACAGGGGCATAGCAATCAGCCCCAGCATTTT
CDR3 protein: CASSKIQGHSNQPQHF

clone size: -
V gene: TRBV7-2
D gene: -
J gene: TRBJ2-7
CDR3 DNA: TGTGCCAGCAGCCCGACTAGGACCTACGAGCAGTACTTC
CDR3 protein: CASSPTRTYEQYF